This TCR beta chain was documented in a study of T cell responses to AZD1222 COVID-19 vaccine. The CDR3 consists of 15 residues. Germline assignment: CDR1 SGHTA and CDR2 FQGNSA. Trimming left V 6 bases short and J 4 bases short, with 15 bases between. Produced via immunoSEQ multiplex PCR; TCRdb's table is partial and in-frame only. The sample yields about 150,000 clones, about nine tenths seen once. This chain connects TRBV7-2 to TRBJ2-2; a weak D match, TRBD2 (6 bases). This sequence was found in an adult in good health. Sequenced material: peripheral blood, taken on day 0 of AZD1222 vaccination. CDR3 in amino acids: CASRQRRGGTGELFF. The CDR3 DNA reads TGTGCCAGCAGGCAACGGAGGGGTGGCACCGGGGAGCTGTTTTTT.